Here is one T cell receptor beta chain with its context. Its antigen is undetermined. The source of the sample is a study of Graves' ophthalmopathy and Graves' hyperthyroidism. Notes on the study in general: Both an approximately 68% sensitivity and a 72.22% specificity characterized the model's predictions of ophthalmopathy progression.

Germline-derived CDR1 and CDR2 are SGDLS and YYNGEE. This CDR3 has 15 residues. V shed 1 base, J shed 7 bases, and the junction held 4 bases outside the gene matches. Amplification targeted the TCR beta CDR3 regions, with RNA transcripts as the source material. An opening RT-PCR round employed HTBI primers and preceded a second-round multiplex PCR. TCRdb called the multiplex PCR reads again in MiXCR, with one record for every CDR3 protein. There are a few hundred thousand distinct CDR3 sequences in the sample; around 18% occur only once, and about 1.4% lies in the top ten. Specimen: peripheral blood. The receptor's source is a woman younger than 30 with Graves' ophthalmopathy. The rearrangement uses TRBV9 and TRBJ2-2, with TRBD2 identical over 10 bases. The CDR3, as DNA: TGTGCCAGCAGCGTAATGGCTAGCGGGAGCGGGGAGCTGTTTTTT. Translation: CASSVMASGSGELFF.